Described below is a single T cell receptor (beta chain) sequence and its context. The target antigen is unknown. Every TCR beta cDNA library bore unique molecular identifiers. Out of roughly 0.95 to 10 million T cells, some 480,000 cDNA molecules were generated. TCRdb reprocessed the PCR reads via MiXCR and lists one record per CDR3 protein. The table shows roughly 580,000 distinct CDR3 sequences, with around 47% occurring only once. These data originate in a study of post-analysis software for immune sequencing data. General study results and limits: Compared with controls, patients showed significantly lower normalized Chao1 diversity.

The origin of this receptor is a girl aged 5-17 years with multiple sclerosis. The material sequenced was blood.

CDR3 sequence reads: CASSVVGSVSYNEQFF. The DNA of the CDR3 is TGTGCCAGCAGCGTAGTAGGCAGCGTCTCCTACAATGAGCAGTTCTTC. The rearrangement links TRBV9 to TRBJ2-1; D remains ambiguous. Germline V lookup: CDR1 SGDLS, CDR2 YYNGEE. The CDR3 is 16 amino acids. The ends were cut back, 0 bases at V and 0 bases at J, with 10 bases in the middle.